These 6 T cell receptor beta chains were all obtained from the same sample, sequenced in a study of blood T cells in healthy people across ages. Using a J-beta primer mix together with a sample-barcoded 5' primer, a second PCR was run for about 6 to 12 cycles. TCRdb re-derived calls from the 5' RACE reads in MiXCR, one entry per CDR3 protein. This sample has 800,000 to 950,000 distinct CDR3 sequences, with about 48% found just once. Material: blood. All receptors come from a man aged 25-45 years in good health.

This clonotype showed up many times. The chain joins TRBV9 to TRBJ2-1; D uncertain. The germline V gene encodes CDR1 SGDLS and CDR2 YYNGEE. This CDR3 spans 15 amino acids. V lost 0 bases to trimming and J lost 3 bases, with 10 bases between them. The CDR3 DNA is TGTGCCAGCAGCGTAGATGGAGCTGTCTACAATGAGCAGTTCTTC. This translates into CASSVDGAVYNEQFF.

This clonotype was counted between two and nine times. The chain has TRBV9 and TRBJ2-7; D is unclear. CDR3 length: 12 residues. CDR1 SGDLS and CDR2 YYNGEE come from the germline V gene. The germline V and J ends were trimmed by 2 bases and 4 bases, with 7 bases remaining between them. The CDR3 DNA reads TGTGCCAGCAGCGTTGGGGATTACGAGCAGTACTTC. It encodes CASSVGDYEQYF.

CDR3 DNA: TGCGCCAGCAGCCAAGACGCGCAGACAGGCCATGGCTACACCTTC. Its protein is CASSQDAQTGHGYTF. The chain carries TRBV4-3 and TRBJ1-2, with a possible D match to TRBD1 (6 bases). Trimming cost V 0 bases and J 6 bases, with 14 bases left between them. Per the germline V gene, CDR1 is LGHNA and CDR2 is YSLEER. This CDR3 contains 15 residues.

The chain recombines TRBV20-1 with TRBJ2-1; perhaps TRBD2 as D (6 bases). Germline CDR1 is DFQATT and CDR2 is SNEGSKA (reference sequence). Between the trimmed V and J ends, which lost 0 bases and 9 bases, there was a span of 18 bases. The CDR3 sequence is 15 residues long. The DNA for the CDR3 is TGCAGTGCTAGAGATCTGCTAGCGTCCCACAGTGAGCAGTTCTTC. Translation: CSARDLLASHSEQFF.

V gene TRBV6-5 combines with J gene TRBJ1-2; D is perhaps TRBD1 (5 bases). V dropped 6 bases and J dropped 4 bases, with 15 bases sitting between them. The CDR3 is made up of 14 amino acids. Per the germline V gene, CDR1 is MNHEY and CDR2 is SVGAGI. The CDR3 DNA is TGTGCCAGCAGCCCCGGGACCTTAATCTATGGCTACACCTTC. Translating it yields CASSPGTLIYGYTF.

The chain recombines TRBV4-3 with TRBJ2-5; 8 nucleotides line up with TRBD1. This CDR3 is built from 15 residues. The V gene end was trimmed by 2 bases and the J gene end by 4 bases; junction bases not matched to a gene: 6. Germline loops: CDR1 LGHNA, CDR2 YSLEER. The CDR3 reads CASSQIQGGGETQYF. The CDR3 DNA is TGCGCCAGCAGCCAAATACAGGGGGGTGGAGAGACCCAGTACTTC.